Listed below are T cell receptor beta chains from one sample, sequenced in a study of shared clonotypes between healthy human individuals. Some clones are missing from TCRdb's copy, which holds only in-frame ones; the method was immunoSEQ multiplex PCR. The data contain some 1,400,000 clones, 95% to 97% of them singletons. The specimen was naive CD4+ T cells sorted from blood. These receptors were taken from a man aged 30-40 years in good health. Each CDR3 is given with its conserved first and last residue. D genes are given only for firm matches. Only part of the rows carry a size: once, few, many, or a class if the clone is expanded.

cdr3_aa: CASSPRGGVADTQYF; cdr3_nt: TGTGCCAGCAGCCCACGGGGGGGGGTCGCAGATACGCAGTATTTT; j_call: TRBJ2-3; v_call: TRBV7-9; clone_size: .; d_call: TRBD2
cdr3_aa: CASSLARFTDTQYF; cdr3_nt: TGTGCCAGCAGCTTAGCCAGGTTCACAGATACGCAGTATTTT; j_call: TRBJ2-3; v_call: TRBV11-2; clone_size: once; d_call: .
cdr3_aa: CASSSTGSSYNEQFF; cdr3_nt: TGTGCCAGCAGCTCTACAGGGAGCTCCTACAATGAGCAGTTCTTC; j_call: TRBJ2-1; v_call: TRBV11-3; clone_size: .; d_call: .
cdr3_aa: CASRAGLGGTDEQFF; cdr3_nt: TGTGCCAGCAGGGCCGGACTAGGCGGTACGGATGAGCAGTTCTTC; j_call: TRBJ2-1; v_call: TRBV2; clone_size: .; d_call: TRBD2
cdr3_aa: CASTSGTGFYEQYF; cdr3_nt: TGCGCCAGCACATCAGGGACAGGGTTCTACGAGCAGTACTTC; j_call: TRBJ2-7; v_call: TRBV5-1; clone_size: .; d_call: TRBD1
cdr3_aa: CASSSGVNTEAFF; cdr3_nt: TGTGCCAGCAGCTCAGGAGTGAACACTGAAGCTTTCTTT; j_call: TRBJ1-1; v_call: TRBV28; clone_size: .; d_call: .
cdr3_aa: CASSDGIQGEQYF; cdr3_nt: TGTGCCAGCAGCGACGGGATCCAGGGGGAGCAGTACTTC; j_call: TRBJ2-7; v_call: TRBV28; clone_size: once; d_call: .
cdr3_aa: CASSRIAFLAGGAETQYF; cdr3_nt: TGTGCCAGCAGTCGGATCGCTTTCCTAGCGGGAGGGGCAGAGACCCAGTACTTC; j_call: TRBJ2-5; v_call: TRBV28; clone_size: .; d_call: TRBD2
cdr3_aa: CASSLEGTRTDTQYF; cdr3_nt: TGCGCCAGCAGCTTGGAAGGGACCCGCACAGATACGCAGTATTTT; j_call: TRBJ2-3; v_call: TRBV5-1; clone_size: .; d_call: .
cdr3_aa: CASSPARAATDTQYF; cdr3_nt: TGTGCCAGCAGCCCAGCCAGGGCGGCCACAGATACGCAGTATTTT; j_call: TRBJ2-3; v_call: TRBV9; clone_size: .; d_call: .
cdr3_aa: CASNQGYQETQYF; cdr3_nt: TGTGCCAGTAACCAAGGATACCAAGAGACCCAGTACTTC; j_call: TRBJ2-5; v_call: TRBV19; clone_size: .; d_call: .
cdr3_aa: CASSIGLPDMTSYNEQFF; cdr3_nt: TGTGCCAGCAGCATCGGACTACCAGACATGACTTCCTACAATGAGCAGTTCTTC; j_call: TRBJ2-1; v_call: TRBV9; clone_size: .; d_call: .
cdr3_aa: CASSFRASLADTEAFF; cdr3_nt: TGTGCCAGCAGCTTTAGGGCCAGCTTAGCAGACACTGAAGCTTTCTTT; j_call: TRBJ1-1; v_call: TRBV7-9; clone_size: .; d_call: .
cdr3_aa: CASALTGERSYNEQFF; cdr3_nt: TGCGCCAGCGCCTTAACGGGAGAACGCTCCTACAATGAGCAGTTCTTC; j_call: TRBJ2-1; v_call: TRBV5-1; clone_size: .; d_call: .
cdr3_aa: CASSPTPTSGRSYNEQFF; cdr3_nt: TGCGCCAGCAGCCCAACCCCTACTAGCGGGAGATCCTACAATGAGCAGTTCTTC; j_call: TRBJ2-1; v_call: TRBV5-1; clone_size: .; d_call: TRBD2
cdr3_aa: CASSLTGQGASYTF; cdr3_nt: TGTGCCAGCAGCTTAACGGGACAGGGGGCGAGCTACACCTTC; j_call: TRBJ1-2; v_call: TRBV7-2; clone_size: .; d_call: TRBD1
cdr3_aa: CASRPGLRRGYTF; cdr3_nt: TGTGCCAGCAGACCGGGACTCCGTCGAGGCTACACCTTC; j_call: TRBJ1-2; v_call: TRBV28; clone_size: .; d_call: .
cdr3_aa: CASRELDGGLYEQYF; cdr3_nt: TGTGCCAGCAGGGAACTGGACGGAGGACTTTACGAGCAGTACTTC; j_call: TRBJ2-7; v_call: TRBV2; clone_size: .; d_call: .
cdr3_aa: CASSDGSLGPQYF; cdr3_nt: TGTGCCAGCAGTGACGGGAGTTTGGGACCGCAGTATTTT; j_call: TRBJ2-3; v_call: TRBV2; clone_size: .; d_call: .
cdr3_aa: CASSPGAAYNEQFF; cdr3_nt: TGTGCCAGCAGTCCTGGAGCGGCCTACAATGAGCAGTTCTTC; j_call: TRBJ2-1; v_call: TRBV28; clone_size: .; d_call: .
cdr3_aa: CASSVLAGWGTDTQYF; cdr3_nt: TGTGCCAGCAGCGTACTAGCGGGTTGGGGGACAGATACGCAGTATTTT; j_call: TRBJ2-3; v_call: TRBV9; clone_size: .; d_call: TRBD2
cdr3_aa: CASSLGLREMNEQFF; cdr3_nt: TGCGCCAGCAGCTTGGGTCTGCGGGAGATGAATGAGCAGTTCTTC; j_call: TRBJ2-1; v_call: TRBV5-1; clone_size: .; d_call: TRBD2
cdr3_aa: CASSLHFGGRGSSYNEQFF; cdr3_nt: TGTGCCAGCAGCTTGCATTTCGGAGGGCGGGGGAGCTCCTACAATGAGCAGTTCTTC; j_call: TRBJ2-1; v_call: TRBV7-2; clone_size: .; d_call: TRBD2
cdr3_aa: CASSLGTTGELFF; cdr3_nt: TGTGCCAGCAGCTTAGGTACCACCGGGGAGCTGTTTTTT; j_call: TRBJ2-2; v_call: TRBV5-5; clone_size: .; d_call: .
cdr3_aa: CASSPRTDKYDPYEQYF; cdr3_nt: TGTGCCAGCTCACCCCGGACAGACAAGTATGATCCCTACGAGCAGTACTTC; j_call: TRBJ2-7; v_call: TRBV18; clone_size: .; d_call: .
cdr3_aa: CASSMSRADGELFF; cdr3_nt: TGTGCCAGTAGTATGTCCAGGGCTGACGGGGAGCTGTTTTTT; j_call: TRBJ2-2; v_call: TRBV19; clone_size: .; d_call: .
cdr3_aa: CATSSEPRQGWSYGYTF; cdr3_nt: TGTGCCACCAGCAGTGAACCCCGACAGGGGTGGAGCTATGGCTACACCTTC; j_call: TRBJ1-2; v_call: TRBV15; clone_size: .; d_call: TRBD1
cdr3_aa: CANTPTTEDTQYF; cdr3_nt: TGTGCGAACACACCTACAACAGAAGATACGCAGTATTTT; j_call: TRBJ2-3; v_call: TRBV18; clone_size: .; d_call: .
cdr3_aa: CASSLHTGTAGNTIYF; cdr3_nt: TGTGCCAGCAGTCTGCATACCGGGACAGCTGGAAACACCATATATTTT; j_call: TRBJ1-3; v_call: TRBV28; clone_size: .; d_call: TRBD1
cdr3_aa: CASRIRAPGLAGGPKGGEQYF; cdr3_nt: TGTGCCAGTAGAATCCGCGCACCGGGACTAGCGGGAGGGCCCAAAGGCGGCGAGCAGTACTTC; j_call: TRBJ2-7; v_call: TRBV19; clone_size: .; d_call: TRBD2
cdr3_aa: CASSLGTGVTEAFF; cdr3_nt: TGTGCCAGCAGCCTAGGGACAGGGGTCACTGAAGCTTTCTTT; j_call: TRBJ1-1; v_call: TRBV5-8; clone_size: .; d_call: TRBD1
cdr3_aa: CASQLAAQETQYF; cdr3_nt: TGTGCCAGCCAACTAGCGGCCCAAGAGACCCAGTACTTC; j_call: TRBJ2-5; v_call: TRBV10-3; clone_size: .; d_call: TRBD2
cdr3_aa: CASSLRQKPYEQYF; cdr3_nt: TGTGCCAGCAGCTTACGACAGAAGCCCTACGAGCAGTACTTC; j_call: TRBJ2-7; v_call: TRBV13; clone_size: once; d_call: .
cdr3_aa: CASSIDRNRPYEQYF; cdr3_nt: TGTGCCAGTAGTATAGATAGAAACAGGCCCTACGAGCAGTACTTC; j_call: TRBJ2-7; v_call: TRBV19; clone_size: .; d_call: .
cdr3_aa: CASSLLGGPQETQYF; cdr3_nt: TGTGCCAGCAGCTTATTAGGCGGGCCGCAAGAGACCCAGTACTTC; j_call: TRBJ2-5; v_call: TRBV7-3; clone_size: .; d_call: .
cdr3_aa: CASSSFTGKAEAFF; cdr3_nt: TGTGCCAGCAGTTCCTTTACAGGGAAAGCTGAAGCTTTCTTT; j_call: TRBJ1-1; v_call: TRBV28; clone_size: .; d_call: .
cdr3_aa: CASSQTGQGVPTDTQYF; cdr3_nt: TGCGCCAGCAGCCAAACGGGACAGGGGGTACCCACAGATACGCAGTATTTT; j_call: TRBJ2-3; v_call: TRBV4-1; clone_size: .; d_call: TRBD1
cdr3_aa: CASSQDSNGGYTF; cdr3_nt: TGCGCCAGCAGCCAAGACAGCAACGGCGGCTACACCTTC; j_call: TRBJ1-2; v_call: TRBV5-1; clone_size: .; d_call: .
cdr3_aa: CASSPRGATNTGELFF; cdr3_nt: TGTGCCAGCAGCCCTCGCGGGGCAACGAACACCGGGGAGCTGTTTTTT; j_call: TRBJ2-2; v_call: TRBV11-2; clone_size: .; d_call: .
cdr3_aa: CAAGLAGANVLTF; cdr3_nt: TGTGCCGCGGGCCTTGCCGGGGCCAACGTCCTGACTTTC; j_call: TRBJ2-6; v_call: TRBV7-9; clone_size: .; d_call: .
cdr3_aa: CASIKQSAKNIQYF; cdr3_nt: TGTGCCAGCATCAAACAGTCGGCCAAAAACATTCAGTACTTC; j_call: TRBJ2-4; v_call: TRBV6-1; clone_size: .; d_call: .
cdr3_aa: CASSEGGSELYEQYF; cdr3_nt: TGTGCCAGCAGTGAAGGCGGGAGTGAACTTTACGAGCAGTACTTC; j_call: TRBJ2-7; v_call: TRBV6-1; clone_size: .; d_call: TRBD2
cdr3_aa: CASSQDFAGSANTGELFF; cdr3_nt: TGCGCCAGCAGCCAAGATTTCGCAGGGTCTGCGAACACCGGGGAGCTGTTTTTT; j_call: TRBJ2-2; v_call: TRBV4-1; clone_size: .; d_call: .
cdr3_aa: CASSLSRGGGASYNEQFF; cdr3_nt: TGTGCCAGCAGCTTATCGAGGGGAGGGGGCGCCTCCTACAATGAGCAGTTCTTC; j_call: TRBJ2-1; v_call: TRBV11-2; clone_size: once; d_call: .
cdr3_aa: CSVVGAVPENNEQFF; cdr3_nt: TGCAGCGTTGTCGGGGCCGTACCCGAAAACAATGAGCAGTTCTTC; j_call: TRBJ2-1; v_call: TRBV29-1; clone_size: .; d_call: .
cdr3_aa: CASSTYRDTGELFF; cdr3_nt: TGTGCCAGCTCAACATACAGGGACACCGGGGAGCTGTTTTTT; j_call: TRBJ2-2; v_call: TRBV18; clone_size: .; d_call: .
cdr3_aa: CATSRARGQAETQYF; cdr3_nt: TGTGCCACCAGCAGGGCCAGGGGGCAAGCGGAGACCCAGTACTTC; j_call: TRBJ2-5; v_call: TRBV15; clone_size: .; d_call: TRBD1
cdr3_aa: CASREGVSYEQYF; cdr3_nt: TGTGCCAGCAGGGAGGGGGTCTCCTACGAGCAGTACTTC; j_call: TRBJ2-7; v_call: TRBV2; clone_size: .; d_call: .
cdr3_aa: CASRQAPTNEQFF; cdr3_nt: TGCGCCAGCAGGCAGGCCCCTACCAATGAGCAGTTCTTC; j_call: TRBJ2-1; v_call: TRBV5-1; clone_size: .; d_call: .
cdr3_aa: CASSFPIRDRAYEQYF; cdr3_nt: TGTGCCAGCAGCTTCCCGATCCGGGACAGGGCCTACGAGCAGTACTTC; j_call: TRBJ2-7; v_call: TRBV7-9; clone_size: .; d_call: TRBD1
cdr3_aa: CASSLVVGRTGGFWSYEQYF; cdr3_nt: TGTGCCAGCAGTTTAGTAGTTGGGAGGACAGGGGGTTTCTGGTCCTACGAGCAGTACTTC; j_call: TRBJ2-7; v_call: TRBV28; clone_size: .; d_call: TRBD1
cdr3_aa: CASSFGTRETQYF; cdr3_nt: TGTGCCAGCAGTTTCGGGACTCGGGAGACCCAGTACTTC; j_call: TRBJ2-5; v_call: TRBV6-6; clone_size: .; d_call: .
cdr3_aa: CASSRYPGPPGDIQYF; cdr3_nt: TGCGCCAGCAGTCGTTATCCCGGGCCCCCAGGGGACATTCAGTACTTC; j_call: TRBJ2-4; v_call: TRBV23-1; clone_size: .; d_call: .
cdr3_aa: CASRRGQVPLNTEAFF; cdr3_nt: TGTGCCAGCAGGCGGGGACAGGTCCCTTTGAACACTGAAGCTTTCTTT; j_call: TRBJ1-1; v_call: TRBV2; clone_size: .; d_call: TRBD1
cdr3_aa: CASSKARDRDEQYF; cdr3_nt: TGTGCCAGTAGTAAGGCCCGGGACAGGGACGAGCAGTACTTC; j_call: TRBJ2-7; v_call: TRBV19; clone_size: .; d_call: TRBD1
cdr3_aa: CASSPAGGMVNEQFF; cdr3_nt: TGTGCCAGCAGCCCTGCTGGCGGGATGGTCAATGAGCAGTTCTTC; j_call: TRBJ2-1; v_call: TRBV11-3; clone_size: .; d_call: .